What follows are 26 T cell receptor beta chains derived from one specimen sequenced in a study of Ad26.COV2.S vaccination and SARS-CoV-2 variants (dated by TCRdb to the early 2020s). Receptors were amplified or captured by the immunoSEQ multiplex PCR assay. Imported from immuneACCESS, the table was reduced by TCRdb to in-frame sequences with V and J called. These copies leave out some clones; in studies compared against another copy, an unresolved V gene accounts for under half, and the cause of the remainder is not known. The table for this sample lists about 350,000 clones; 85% of them were counted only once. Together, the top ten hold less than 4% of the sample. According to the study, the label for this sample's treatment or condition signals: around 19 received Ad26.COV2.S at low or high dose, single or two shots; five or six received placebo; per-sample allocation not given. Repertoires of vaccine and placebo recipients were sequenced from samples taken on day 63 after the first injection.

Material: peripheral blood, obtained in a trial of Ad26.COV2.S vaccine versus placebo. The receptors stem from a person aged 18-60 years who received the Ad26.COV2.S COVID-19 vaccine or a placebo.

The chain couples TRBV4-1 to TRBJ1-1, with unresolved D. Trimming cost V 0 bases and J 0 bases, with 11 bases left between them. Germline CDR1 MGHRA, CDR2 YSYEKL. This CDR3 region has 16 residues. This CDR3 reads CASSQDRNSLNTEAFF. The CDR3 bases are TGCGCCAGCAGCCAAGATCGGAACAGCCTGAACACTGAAGCTTTCTTT.

This rearrangement joins TRBV6-2 or TRBV6-3 to TRBJ1-1; D ambiguous. Trimming pared 2 bases from V and 3 bases from J, leaving 7 bases between. Germline V gives CDR1 MNHEY, CDR2 SVGEGT. The CDR3 is 13 residues long. The CDR3 is CASSYHRDTEAFF. As DNA, the CDR3 is TGTGCCAGCAGTTACCATAGGGACACTGAAGCTTTCTTT.

The chain has TRBV5-1 and TRBJ2-1; the match to TRBD2 covers 11 bases. CDR1 and CDR2 from the germline V gene are SGHRS and YFSETQ. The CDR3 contains 16 residues. V lost 0 bases, J lost 7 bases, and 6 bases stayed unmatched. The CDR3 loop reads CASSLGLAGGRNEQFF. DNA for the CDR3: TGCGCCAGCAGCTTGGGGCTAGCGGGAGGACGGAATGAGCAGTTCTTC.

This clone was counted a few times. The V gene is TRBV6-5, the J gene TRBJ2-7; 8 nucleotides line up with TRBD2. Germline assignment: CDR1 MNHEY and CDR2 SVGAGI. This CDR3 region has 14 residues. Trimming took 6 bases from V and 3 from J; bases not matched to a gene: 7. The CDR3 bases are TGTGCCAGCAGAAAAGCGGGAGCCGTCTACGAGCAGTACTTC. This codes for CASRKAGAVYEQYF.

The V call is TRBV5-4, the J call TRBJ2-3; D gene uncertain. CDR1 SGHNT and CDR2 YYREEE come from the germline V gene (reference sequence). V gave up 3 bases and J gave up 6 bases, with 11 bases separating them. The CDR3 has 13 amino acids. CDR3 sequence reads: CASSSVQRDTQYF. As DNA, the CDR3 is TGTGCCAGCAGCTCCGTTCAACGGGATACGCAGTATTTT.

This chain joins TRBV28 and TRBJ2-4, with 13 positions matching TRBD2. Trimming at V came to 8 bases and at J to 3 bases, leaving 22 bases not matched to a gene. CDR1 MDHEN and CDR2 SYDVKM come from the germline V gene. CDR3 size: 21 residues. CDR3 DNA sequence: TGTGCCAGCGGCGGATCAAGACTAGCGGGAGGAGTGGGGTCGGGCAAAAACATTCAGTACTTC. Translated, it gives CASGGSRLAGGVGSGKNIQYF.

This rearrangement joins TRBV2 to TRBJ1-2; D unclear. CDR1 is SNHLY, CDR2 FYNNEI, per germline. The ends were cut back, 5 bases at V and 7 bases at J, with 8 bases in the middle. CDR3 length: 11 residues. In DNA, the CDR3 is TGTGCCAGCAGTATGGGAGGTGGCTACACCTTC. Amino acids: CASSMGGGYTF.

This chain links TRBV5-6 with TRBJ2-7; 7 nucleotides agree with TRBD2. CDR1 and CDR2 (germline): SGHDT, YYEEEE. The ends lost 5 bases at V and 2 bases at J; junction bases unmatched: 10. The CDR3 totals 15 residues. This CDR3 is CASSLLAAGTYEQYF. The CDR3 DNA reads as TGTGCCAGCAGTCTTTTAGCAGCGGGGACCTACGAGCAGTACTTC.

The chain recombines TRBV3-1 (or the pseudogene TRBV3-2) with TRBJ2-1; the match to TRBD2 covers 11 bases. The V gene end was trimmed by 1 base and the J gene end by 3 bases; junction bases not matched to a gene: 2. Per the germline V gene, CDR1 is LGHDT and CDR2 is YNNKEL (reference sequence). The CDR3 totals 16 residues. The CDR3 spells CASSQGTSGRYNEQFF. Written as DNA, the CDR3 is TGTGCCAGCAGCCAAGGGACTAGCGGGCGCTACAATGAGCAGTTCTTC.

The chain uses TRBV6-1 and TRBJ2-6; no firm D call. This CDR3 contains 16 residues. V was cut by 4 bases and J by 0 bases, with 10 bases left in between. CDR1 and CDR2 (germline): MNHNS, SASEGT. This CDR3 reads CASSASQISGANVLTF. The CDR3 DNA reads TGTGCCAGCAGTGCCTCTCAGATCTCTGGGGCCAACGTCCTGACTTTC.

The chain links TRBV30 to TRBJ1-6; 7 nucleotides match TRBD1. J was trimmed by 7 bases and V by 3 bases; bases with no gene match: 6. The germline CDR1 and CDR2 sequences are GTSNPN and SVGIG (reference sequence). The CDR3 is 14 amino acids. In nucleotides, the CDR3 is TGTGCCTGGAGGCCCCAGGGGGGAAATTCACCCCTCCACTTT. Translation: CAWRPQGGNSPLHF. Complete variable domain (other parts from reference TRBV30 and TRBJ1-6): SQTIHQWPATLVQPVGSPLSLECTVEGTSNPNLYWYRQAAGRGLQLLFYSVGIGQISSEVPQNLSASRPQDRQFILSSKKLLLSDSGFYLCAWRPQGGNSPLHFGNGTRLTVT.

This chain links TRBV23-1 with TRBJ1-5; 8 bases are shared with TRBD1. TRBV23-1 falls under the ORF class, with uncertain function. Losses at the gene ends were 8 bases for V and 2 bases for J; bases not matched to a gene: 5. The CDR3 consists of 14 residues. The CDR3 bases are TGCGCCAGCTCGGACAGGGTGGGCAATCAGCCCCAGCATTTT. Amino acid sequence: CASSDRVGNQPQHF.

The chain joins TRBV9 to TRBJ2-3; D unclear. Germline assignment: CDR1 SGDLS and CDR2 YYNGEE. The V end lost 0 bases, the J end lost 0 bases, and 14 bases lay between the germline ends. The CDR3 runs to 17 residues. Here the CDR3 reads CASSVGSQTVSTDTQYF. The CDR3 DNA reads as TGTGCCAGCAGCGTAGGCTCCCAGACTGTTAGCACAGATACGCAGTATTTT.

The genes are TRBV6-5 and TRBJ1-3; D is possibly TRBD1 (5 bases). The germline V gene has CDR1 MNHEY and CDR2 SVGAGI. Trimming took off 11 bases at V and 0 bases at J, with 11 bases between the two ends. The CDR3 covers 13 residues. The CDR3 region has the DNA TGTGCCGTACAGGATAGCTCTGGAAACACCATATATTTT. Translation gives CAVQDSSGNTIYF.

The CDR3 loop is CAISEWDRGRSPLHF. The CDR3 DNA is TGTGCCATCAGTGAGTGGGACAGGGGGCGATCACCCCTCCACTTT. V gene TRBV10-3 combines with J gene TRBJ1-6; 12 nucleotides agree with TRBD1. This CDR3 contains 15 residues. CDR1 is ENHRY, CDR2 SYGVKD, per germline. V shed 1 base, J shed 10 bases, and the junction held 2 bases outside the gene matches.

The chain has TRBV19 and TRBJ2-5; possibly TRBD2 for D (6 bases). The germline gives CDR1 LNHDA, CDR2 SQIVND (reference sequence). Between the trimmed V and J ends, which lost 4 bases and 5 bases, there was a span of 17 bases. The CDR3 covers 15 residues. CDR3 region: CASSTGPNAGETQYF. The CDR3 nucleotides are TGTGCCAGTAGTACGGGACCGAACGCGGGGGAGACCCAGTACTTC.

The rearrangement uses TRBV3-1 (or the pseudogene TRBV3-2) and TRBJ2-1; 12 bases match TRBD2. J lost 8 bases, V lost 3 bases, and 17 bases had no gene match. The CDR3 is 19 residues long. From germline, CDR1 is LGHDT and CDR2 YNNKEL (reference sequence). The CDR3 DNA reads TGTGCCAGCAGCCAGGGGTCTAGCGGGGGGGCGAGAAAACCTCATGAGCAGTTCTTC. Translating gives CASSQGSSGGARKPHEQFF.

This clone was counted a single time. The V gene is TRBV3-1 (or the pseudogene TRBV3-2), the J gene TRBJ2-3; TRBD2 matches at 14 bases. J was trimmed by 4 bases and V by 4 bases; bases with no gene match: 4. CDR3 length: 16 residues. The germline gives CDR1 LGHDT, CDR2 YNNKEL (reference sequence). CDR3 amino acids: CASSLTSGGGPDTQYF. CDR3 in DNA: TGTGCCAGCAGCCTGACTAGCGGGGGGGGTCCAGATACGCAGTATTTT.

This rearrangement joins TRBV2 to TRBJ2-3, with D possibly TRBD2 on 5 matching bases. The CDR3 sequence is 12 residues long. The V end lost 6 bases, the J end lost 5 bases, and 9 bases lay between the germline ends. Germline V gives CDR1 SNHLY, CDR2 FYNNEI. In nucleotides, the CDR3 is TGTGCCAGCAGCTACACTAGAGATACGCAGTATTTT. Its translation is CASSYTRDTQYF.

The gene calls are TRBV7-8 and TRBJ1-5; no reliable D call. V was pared by 1 base and J by 7 bases, with 8 bases between. The CDR3 extends over 13 amino acids. CDR1 and CDR2 (germline): SGHVS, FQNEAQ. CDR3 amino acids: CASSLGHVQPQHF. CDR3 nucleotides: TGTGCCAGCAGCTTAGGGCATGTCCAGCCCCAGCATTTT. The entire variable domain, with the rest obtained from reference TRBV7-8 and TRBJ1-5, is as follows: GAGVSQSPRYKVAKRGQDVALRCDPISGHVSLFWYQQALGQGPEFLTYFQNEAQLDKSGLPSDRFFAERPEGSVSTLKIQRTQQEDSAVYLCASSLGHVQPQHFGDGTRLSIL.

The rearrangement joins TRBV15 to TRBJ2-7; unclear D gene. The germline CDR1 and CDR2 sequences are LNHNV and YYDKDF (reference sequence). This CDR3 has 15 amino acids. The V gene lost 0 bases and the J gene lost 3 bases, with 12 bases spanning the gap. Written as DNA, the CDR3 is TGTGCCACCAGCAGAGATCCTGCACCTCTCTACGAGCAGTACTTC. Translating it yields CATSRDPAPLYEQYF.

The chain employs TRBV27 and TRBJ1-6; 11 positions match TRBD1. The CDR3 contains 16 residues. Germline CDR1 reads MNHEY; CDR2 reads SMNVEV (reference sequence). The V segment lost 5 bases and the J segment 9 bases; nucleotides outside the gene matches: 9. CDR3 amino acids: CASSPRTGGLGSPLHF. The CDR3 DNA sequence: TGTGCCAGCAGTCCTCGGACAGGGGGCTTGGGTTCACCCCTCCACTTT.

This clone was picked up many times. The chain carries TRBV2 and TRBJ1-5; tentative D call: TRBD1 (5 bases). Per germline, CDR1 SNHLY and CDR2 FYNNEI. CDR3 length equals 16 residues. Between the trimmed V and J ends, which lost 6 bases and 2 bases, there was a span of 17 bases. The CDR3 coding sequence is TGTGCCAGCAGGGACGGGACTAGAGGGGGCAATCAGCCCCAGCATTTT. Its translation is CASRDGTRGGNQPQHF.

The chain uses TRBV5-1 and TRBJ2-5, with a possible D match to TRBD1 (6 bases). This CDR3 has 15 residues. Trimming cost V 0 bases and J 5 bases, with 14 bases left between them. Germline V lookup: CDR1 SGHRS, CDR2 YFSETQ. The CDR3 sequence is CASSLEQGGWETQYF. The DNA for the CDR3 is TGCGCCAGCAGCTTGGAACAGGGCGGTTGGGAGACCCAGTACTTC. The entire variable domain, with the rest obtained from reference TRBV5-1 and TRBJ2-5, is as follows: KAGVTQTPRYLIKTRGQQVTLSCSPISGHRSVSWYQQTPGQGLQFLFEYFSETQRNKGNFPGRFSGRQFSNSRSEMNVSTLELGDSALYLCASSLEQGGWETQYFGPGTRLLVL.

The rearrangement uses TRBV7-9 and TRBJ2-3, with TRBD2 matching 10 bases. Germline trimming cut 2 bases from V and 7 bases from J; bases unmatched to any gene: 6. Germline V lookup: CDR1 SEHNR, CDR2 FQNEAQ (reference sequence). The CDR3 runs to 15 residues. The chain's CDR3 is CASSLSSGGVHTQYF. CDR3 in DNA: TGTGCCAGCAGCTTATCCAGCGGGGGGGTACATACGCAGTATTTT.

In this sample, this clone turned up once. The V call is TRBV3-1 (or the pseudogene TRBV3-2), the J call TRBJ1-2, with unresolved D. Per the germline V gene, CDR1 is LGHDT and CDR2 is YNNKEL (reference sequence). V lost 3 bases and J lost 3, with 11 bases in between. CDR3 length equals 14 residues. CDR3 coding DNA: TGTGCCAGCAGCCACCCGGGATCGGACTATGGCTACACCTTC. As protein: CASSHPGSDYGYTF.